This T cell receptor (beta chain) derives from a study of cytomegalovirus exposure and HLA in healthy donors. Primers: 60 Vbeta forward and 13 Jbeta reverse. Measured with immunoSEQ multiplex PCR; TCRdb has only the in-frame clones, and not every one. The profile shows some 150,000 clones, 65% to 80% of them singletons. V lost 4 bases to trimming and J lost 4 bases, with 20 bases between them. CDR3 length: 17 residues. CDR1 MNHNS and CDR2 SASEGT come from the germline V gene. The chain links TRBV6-1 to TRBJ1-3; D call uncertain. Material: PBMCs. This clonotype originated in a male donor in good health and CMV-seronegative. In DNA, the CDR3 is TGTGCCAGCAGTGGTCTACAGTGGGGAGTGCGAGGAAACACCATATATTTT. It specifies CASSGLQWGVRGNTIYF.